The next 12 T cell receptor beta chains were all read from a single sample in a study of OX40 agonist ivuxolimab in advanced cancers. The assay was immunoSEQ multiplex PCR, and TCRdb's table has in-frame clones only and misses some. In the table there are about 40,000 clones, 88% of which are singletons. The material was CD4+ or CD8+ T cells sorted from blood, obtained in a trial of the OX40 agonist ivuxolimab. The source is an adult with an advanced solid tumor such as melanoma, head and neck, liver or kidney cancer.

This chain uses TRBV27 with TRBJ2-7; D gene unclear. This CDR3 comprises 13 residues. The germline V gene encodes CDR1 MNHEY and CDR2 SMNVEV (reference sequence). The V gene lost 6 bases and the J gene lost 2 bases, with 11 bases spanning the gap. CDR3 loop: CASSPGPAYEQYF. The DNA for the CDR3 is TGTGCCAGCAGCCCTGGGCCAGCCTACGAGCAGTACTTC.

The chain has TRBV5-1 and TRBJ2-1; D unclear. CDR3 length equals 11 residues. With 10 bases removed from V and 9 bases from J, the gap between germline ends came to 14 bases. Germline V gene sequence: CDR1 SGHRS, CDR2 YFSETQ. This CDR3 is CAGRDKREQFF. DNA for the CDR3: TGCGCCGGCCGAGACAAGCGTGAGCAGTTCTTC. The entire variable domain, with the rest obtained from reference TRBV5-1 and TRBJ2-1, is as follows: KAGVTQTPRYLIKTRGQQVTLSCSPISGHRSVSWYQQTPGQGLQFLFEYFSETQRNKGNFPGRFSGRQFSNSRSEMNVSTLELGDSALYLCAGRDKREQFFGPGTRLTVL.

The DNA for the CDR3 is TGTGCCAGCATAACGGCCGACAGGGCGGTAGGAGAGACCCAGTACTTC. It yields the protein CASITADRAVGETQYF. V usage is TRBV28 and J usage is TRBJ2-5, with TRBD1 identical over 7 bases. V was pared by 7 bases and J by 4 bases, with 15 bases of the junction left unmatched. The CDR3 sequence is 16 residues long. The germline V gene encodes CDR1 MDHEN and CDR2 SYDVKM. Using reference TRBV28 and TRBJ2-5 for the parts outside the CDR3, the full variable domain is DVKVTQSSRYLVKRTGEKVFLECVQDMDHENMFWYRQDPGLGLRLIYFSYDVKMKEKGDIPEGYSVSREKKERFSLILESASTNQTSMYLCASITADRAVGETQYFGPGTRLLVL.

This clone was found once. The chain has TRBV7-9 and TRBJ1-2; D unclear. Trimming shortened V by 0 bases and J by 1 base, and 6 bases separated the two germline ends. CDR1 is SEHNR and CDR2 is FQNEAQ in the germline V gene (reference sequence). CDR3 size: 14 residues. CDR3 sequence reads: CASSLAGSNYGYTF. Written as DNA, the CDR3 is TGTGCCAGCAGCTTAGCCGGGAGTAACTATGGCTACACCTTC.

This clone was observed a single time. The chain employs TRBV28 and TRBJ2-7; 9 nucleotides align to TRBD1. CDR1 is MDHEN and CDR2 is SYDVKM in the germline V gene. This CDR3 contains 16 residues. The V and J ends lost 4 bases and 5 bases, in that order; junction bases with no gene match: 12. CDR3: CASSYHSGTGLNEQYF. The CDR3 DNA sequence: TGTGCCAGCAGTTATCACTCCGGGACAGGGTTGAACGAGCAGTACTTC.

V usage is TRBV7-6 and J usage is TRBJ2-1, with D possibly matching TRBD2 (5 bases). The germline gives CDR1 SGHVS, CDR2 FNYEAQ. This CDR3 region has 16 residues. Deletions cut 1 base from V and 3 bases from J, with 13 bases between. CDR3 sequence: CASSLGEGWGYNEQFF. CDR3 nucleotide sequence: TGTGCCAGCAGCTTAGGAGAGGGATGGGGCTACAATGAGCAGTTCTTC.

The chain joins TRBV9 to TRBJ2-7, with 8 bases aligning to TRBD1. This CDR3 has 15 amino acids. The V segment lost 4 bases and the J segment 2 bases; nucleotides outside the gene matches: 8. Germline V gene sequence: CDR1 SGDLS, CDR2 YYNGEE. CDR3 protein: CASSPGQASTYEQYF. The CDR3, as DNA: TGTGCCAGCAGCCCGGGACAGGCTTCAACCTACGAGCAGTACTTC.

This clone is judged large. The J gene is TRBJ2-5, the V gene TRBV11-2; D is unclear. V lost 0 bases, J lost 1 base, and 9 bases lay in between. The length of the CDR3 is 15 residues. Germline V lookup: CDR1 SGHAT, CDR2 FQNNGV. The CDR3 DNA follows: TGTGCCAGCAGCTTAGATCTGACCTCCCAAGAGACCCAGTACTTC. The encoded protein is CASSLDLTSQETQYF.

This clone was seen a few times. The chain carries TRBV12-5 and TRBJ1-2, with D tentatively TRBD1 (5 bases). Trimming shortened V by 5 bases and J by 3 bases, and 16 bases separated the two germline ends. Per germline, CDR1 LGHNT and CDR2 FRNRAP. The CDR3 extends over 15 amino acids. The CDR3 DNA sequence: TGTGCTAGTGGTCTCCCCCCCGGACATGACTATGGCTACACCTTC. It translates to CASGLPPGHDYGYTF.

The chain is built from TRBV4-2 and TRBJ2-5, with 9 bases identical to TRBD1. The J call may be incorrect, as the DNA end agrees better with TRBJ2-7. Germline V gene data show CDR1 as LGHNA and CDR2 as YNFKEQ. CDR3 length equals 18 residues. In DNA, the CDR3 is TGTGCCAGCAGCCAGACCGGAACAGGGGGCGTTTTGTCCTACGAGCAGTACTTC. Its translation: CASSQTGTGGVLSYEQYF.

The CDR3 loop reads CASSFPEAAQETQYF. CDR3 in DNA: TGTGCCAGCAGCTTTCCTGAGGCAGCCCAAGAGACCCAGTACTTC. V and J are TRBV7-9 and TRBJ2-5; the D is unclear. Germline V gene sequence: CDR1 SEHNR, CDR2 FQNEAQ (reference sequence). This CDR3 has 15 residues. Trimming left V 3 bases short and J 1 base short, with 12 bases between.

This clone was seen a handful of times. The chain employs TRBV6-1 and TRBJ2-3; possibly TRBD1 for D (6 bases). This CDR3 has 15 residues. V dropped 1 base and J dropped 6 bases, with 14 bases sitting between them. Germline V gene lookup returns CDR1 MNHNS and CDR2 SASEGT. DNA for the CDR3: TGTGCCAGCAGTGAAGTTGGGGGCGAGCGGGATACGCAGTATTTT. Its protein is CASSEVGGERDTQYF.